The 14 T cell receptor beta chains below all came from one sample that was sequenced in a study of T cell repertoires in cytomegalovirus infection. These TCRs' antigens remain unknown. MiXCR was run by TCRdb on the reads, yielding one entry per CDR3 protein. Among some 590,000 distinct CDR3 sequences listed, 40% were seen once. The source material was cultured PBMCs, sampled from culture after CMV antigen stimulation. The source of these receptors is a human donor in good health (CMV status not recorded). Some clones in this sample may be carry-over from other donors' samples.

CDR3 in DNA: TGTGCCAGCTCACCACAGAGCCTAGCGGGGTACACAGATACGCAGTATTTT. This gives the protein CASSPQSLAGYTDTQYF. The chain links TRBV18 to TRBJ2-3; the match to TRBD2 covers 9 bases. The V gene's germline CDR1 is KGHSH and CDR2 LQKENI. Germline trimming cut 1 base from V and 2 bases from J; bases unmatched to any gene: 7. The CDR3 spans 17 residues.

The CDR3 loop is CASSQLPGQGDHEQYF. The CDR3 DNA sequence: TGTGCCAGCAGCCAACTTCCGGGACAGGGGGACCACGAGCAGTACTTC. J is TRBJ2-7 and V is TRBV7-9; 11 bases map to TRBD1. The CDR3 is made up of 16 amino acids. Germline CDR1 SEHNR, CDR2 FQNEAQ (reference sequence). The V segment lost 5 bases and the J segment 5 bases; nucleotides outside the gene matches: 11. Looking up the rest from reference TRBV7-9 and TRBJ2-7 gives the full variable domain: DTGVSQNPRHKITKRGQNVTFRCDPISEHNRLYWYRQTLGQGPEFLTYFQNEAQLEKSRLLSDRFSAERPKGSFSTLEIQRTEQGDSAMYLCASSQLPGQGDHEQYFGPGTRLTVT.

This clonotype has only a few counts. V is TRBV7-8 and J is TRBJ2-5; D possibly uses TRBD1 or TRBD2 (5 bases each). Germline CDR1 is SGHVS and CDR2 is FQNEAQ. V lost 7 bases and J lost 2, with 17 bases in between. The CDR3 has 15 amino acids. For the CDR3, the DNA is TGTGCCAGCACCCCTGGCAGGGAGATTCAAGAGACCCAGTACTTC. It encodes CASTPGREIQETQYF.

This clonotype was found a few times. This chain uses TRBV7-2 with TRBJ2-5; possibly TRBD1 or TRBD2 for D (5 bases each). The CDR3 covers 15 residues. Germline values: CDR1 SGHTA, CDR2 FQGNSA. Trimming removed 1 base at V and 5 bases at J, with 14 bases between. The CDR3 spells CASSLVAGRSETQYF. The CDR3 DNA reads TGTGCCAGCAGCTTAGTTGCAGGGAGATCGGAGACCCAGTACTTC.

This CDR3 reads CASSLDRVDGANVLTF. The DNA of the CDR3 is TGTGCCAGCAGCTTAGACAGGGTGGATGGGGCCAACGTCCTGACTTTC. V usage is TRBV7-4 and J usage is TRBJ2-6, with D perhaps matching TRBD1 (6 bases). The germline gives CDR1 SGHVT, CDR2 SQSDAQ. The CDR3 runs to 16 residues. Trimming removed 1 base from V and 3 bases from J, with 10 bases in between. The full variable domain, in which reference TRBV7-4 and TRBJ2-6 provide the parts outside the CDR3, is GAGVSQSPRYKVAKRGRDVALRCDSISGHVTLYWYRQTLGQGSEVLTYSQSDAQRDKSGRPSGRFSAERPERSVSTLKIQRTEQGDSAVYLCASSLDRVDGANVLTFGAGSRLTVL.

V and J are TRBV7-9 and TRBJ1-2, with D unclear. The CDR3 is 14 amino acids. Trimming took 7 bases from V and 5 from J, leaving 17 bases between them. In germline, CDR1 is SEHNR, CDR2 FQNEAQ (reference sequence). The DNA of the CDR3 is TGTGCCAGCACCCAGATGGACCGAACGTATGGCTACACCTTC. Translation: CASTQMDRTYGYTF.

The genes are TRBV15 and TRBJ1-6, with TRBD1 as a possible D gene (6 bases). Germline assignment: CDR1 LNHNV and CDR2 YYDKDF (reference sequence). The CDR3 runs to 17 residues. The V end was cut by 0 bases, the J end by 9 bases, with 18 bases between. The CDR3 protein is CATSREGWGRGFSPLHF. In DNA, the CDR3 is TGTGCCACCAGCAGAGAAGGATGGGGCAGGGGATTTTCACCCCTCCACTTT.

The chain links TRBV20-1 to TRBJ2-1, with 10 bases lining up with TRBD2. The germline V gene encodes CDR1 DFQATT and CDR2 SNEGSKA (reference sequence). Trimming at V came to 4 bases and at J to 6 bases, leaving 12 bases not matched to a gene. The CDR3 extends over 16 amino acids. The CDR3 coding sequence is TGCAGTGCTACAGCTCCGGGACTAGCGATCCCCAATGAGCAGTTCTTC. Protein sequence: CSATAPGLAIPNEQFF.

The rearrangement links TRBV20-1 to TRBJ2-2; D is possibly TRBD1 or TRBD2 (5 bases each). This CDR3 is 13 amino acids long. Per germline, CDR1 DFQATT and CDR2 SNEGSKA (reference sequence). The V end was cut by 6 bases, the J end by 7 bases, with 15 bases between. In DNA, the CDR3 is TGCAGTGCCCTCAGAGGGGCGGGCGGGGAGCTGTTTTTT. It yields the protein CSALRGAGGELFF.

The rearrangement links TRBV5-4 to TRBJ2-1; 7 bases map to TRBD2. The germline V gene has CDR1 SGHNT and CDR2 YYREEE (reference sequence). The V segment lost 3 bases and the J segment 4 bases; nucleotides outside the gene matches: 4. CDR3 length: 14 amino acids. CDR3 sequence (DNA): TGTGCCAGCAGCTCAGCGGGGCGATACAATGAGCAGTTCTTC. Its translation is CASSSAGRYNEQFF.

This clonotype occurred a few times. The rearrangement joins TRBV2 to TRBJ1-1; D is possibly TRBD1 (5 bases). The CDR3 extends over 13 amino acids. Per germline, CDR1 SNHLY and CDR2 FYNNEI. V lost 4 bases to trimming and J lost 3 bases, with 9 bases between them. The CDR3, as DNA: TGTGCCAGCAGTGGGAGGGGTCACACTGAAGCTTTCTTT. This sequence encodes CASSGRGHTEAFF.

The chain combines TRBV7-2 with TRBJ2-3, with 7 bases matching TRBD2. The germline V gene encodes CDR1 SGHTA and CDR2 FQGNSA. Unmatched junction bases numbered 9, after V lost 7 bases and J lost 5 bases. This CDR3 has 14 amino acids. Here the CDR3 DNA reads TGTGCCAGCAAGGGCGGGAGATTCTTAGATACGCAGTATTTT. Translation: CASKGGRFLDTQYF.

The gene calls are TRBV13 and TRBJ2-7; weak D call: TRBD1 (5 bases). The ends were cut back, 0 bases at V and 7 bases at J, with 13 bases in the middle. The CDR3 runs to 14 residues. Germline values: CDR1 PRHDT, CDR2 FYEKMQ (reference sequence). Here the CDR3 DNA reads TGTGCCAGCAGCTTAGGAAATCGGCCAGGGGAGCAGTACTTC. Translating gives CASSLGNRPGEQYF.

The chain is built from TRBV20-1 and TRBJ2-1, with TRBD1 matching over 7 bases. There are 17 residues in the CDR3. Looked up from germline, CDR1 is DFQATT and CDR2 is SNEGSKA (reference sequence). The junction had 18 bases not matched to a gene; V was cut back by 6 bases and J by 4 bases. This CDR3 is CSAPPPRQGNIYNEQFF. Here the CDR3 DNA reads TGCAGTGCCCCACCACCCAGACAGGGAAATATTTACAATGAGCAGTTCTTC.